The next 5 T cell receptor beta chains were all read from a single sample in a study of blood T cell repertoires in COVID-19 (dated by TCRdb to the early 2020s). Library method: the immunoSEQ multiplex PCR assay. TCRdb stores this immuneACCESS table with in-frame sequences only. Part of the clones is absent; in the studies checked, under half of the shortfall reflects unresolved V genes, and no reason is known for the rest. Counted in this sample were over 110,000 clones; approximately 88% of them appeared once. The top ten clonotypes cover around 26% of the sample. Sequences were obtained from peripheral blood. These receptor sequences come from a human donor in a cohort sampled during active COVID-19.

The chain carries TRBV27 and TRBJ2-2, with TRBD1 matching 7 bases. There are 14 residues in the CDR3. Germline-derived CDR1 and CDR2 are MNHEY and SMNVEV (reference sequence). Trimming removed 2 bases from V and 6 bases from J; junction bases left unmatched: 3. The CDR3 DNA reads as TGTGCCAGCAGTTTAGACAGGGCGGCCGGGGAGCTGTTTTTT. It translates to CASSLDRAAGELFF.

The chain uses TRBV3-1 (or the pseudogene TRBV3-2) and TRBJ1-2, with unresolved D. Per germline, CDR1 LGHDT and CDR2 YNNKEL (reference sequence). V lost 0 bases to trimming and J lost 4 bases, with 3 bases between them. The CDR3 contains 12 residues. The CDR3 DNA is TGTGCCAGCAGCCAAGACAGCTATGGCTACACCTTC. Protein: CASSQDSYGYTF.

The chain is built from TRBV7-3 and TRBJ1-1; D uncertain. This CDR3 has 17 amino acids. CDR1 and CDR2 from the germline V gene are SGHTA and FQGTGA. Trimming shortened V by 1 base and J by 4 bases, and 19 bases separated the two germline ends. CDR3 in DNA: TGTGCCAGCAGCTTAAACGGCGGTGAGGATCCGGCCACTGAAGCTTTCTTT. This translates into CASSLNGGEDPATEAFF.

The V call is TRBV6-6, the J call TRBJ1-1; 8 bases agree with TRBD1. The germline CDR1 and CDR2 sequences are MNHNY and SVGAGI (reference sequence). The junction had 14 bases not matched to a gene; V was cut back by 5 bases and J by 0 bases. The CDR3 consists of 18 residues. The CDR3 DNA sequence: TGTGCCAGCAGTCCCAGTTACAGGGGGGAAACCATGAACACTGAAGCTTTCTTT. Its translation is CASSPSYRGETMNTEAFF.

The V call is TRBV5-1, the J call TRBJ2-3; the match to TRBD2 covers 14 bases. Germline V gene sequence: CDR1 SGHRS, CDR2 YFSETQ. V dropped 4 bases and J dropped 0; count of bases not matched to a gene: 4. This CDR3 has 17 residues. The CDR3, as DNA: TGCGCCAGCAGCCGACTAGCGGGGGGGCGGAGCACAGATACGCAGTATTTT. Residues: CASSRLAGGRSTDTQYF.